The present T cell receptor beta chain was sequenced within a study of cytomegalovirus exposure and HLA in healthy donors. As for this clone: Its antigen is not known.

The CDR3 sequence is 15 residues long. Germline V lookup: CDR1 SNHLY, CDR2 FYNNEI. V lost 5 bases, J lost 9 bases, and 17 bases lay in between. Study-wide points: Per a later analysis, 15,000 to 20,000 TCR beta sequences showed association with HLA alleles at 0.05 false discovery rate. In a later analysis, across HLA loci, associated TCR counts were highest for DRB1, lowest for HLA-C.

Researchers ran the PCR with 60 Vbeta and 13 Jbeta primers. This table comes from immunoSEQ multiplex PCR, and its TCRdb copy is limited to in-frame clones, with some not included. The sample comprises more than 95,000 clones, 81% of which are singletons, and 4% rests with the top ten. The sequencing input was PBMCs. The receptor was derived from a young man in good health and CMV-seropositive. V usage is TRBV2 and J usage is TRBJ1-6; maybe TRBD1 (6 bases). DNA for the CDR3: TGTGCCAGCAGTCAGAATGCGGGGGGCATTTCACCCCTCCACTTT. Translating gives CASSQNAGGISPLHF.